Shown below are 18 T cell receptor beta chains from a single sample sequenced in a study of CD8+ T cells in alopecia areata. In each case, RNA was isolated and then reverse transcribed into cDNA as the sequencing template. Produced via immunoSEQ multiplex PCR; TCRdb's table is partial and in-frame only. The data hold about 130,000 clones, with about 57% observed a single time. The source material was CD4+ T cells sorted from blood, sampled at week 0. The receptors originated from a human donor with alopecia areata.

The chain couples TRBV6-5 to TRBJ1-2; D is uncertain. The V end lost 2 bases, the J end lost 4 bases, and 11 bases lay between the germline ends. Germline-derived CDR1 and CDR2 are MNHEY and SVGAGI. The length of the CDR3 is 14 residues. CDR3 nucleotide sequence: TGTGCCAGCAGTTACGGTCAGGACTTCTATGGCTACACCTTC. It translates to CASSYGQDFYGYTF.

This clone was observed a few times. The V call is TRBV15, the J call TRBJ2-3; maybe TRBD1 (5 bases). Trimming stripped 1 base from V and 0 bases from J, with 11 bases between. The CDR3 is 16 residues long. Germline CDR1 reads LNHNV; CDR2 reads YYDKDF (reference sequence). The CDR3 sequence is CATSRGSGMSTDTQYF. In nucleotides, the CDR3 is TGTGCCACCAGCAGAGGTTCAGGGATGAGCACAGATACGCAGTATTTT.

V is TRBV6-5 and J is TRBJ1-6, with TRBD1 matching over 7 bases. The V and J ends lost 6 bases and 7 bases, in that order; junction bases with no gene match: 6. Germline V CDR1 and CDR2: MNHEY, SVGAGI. This CDR3 has 14 amino acids. CDR3 sequence: CASRTPGQNSPLHF. The CDR3 coding sequence is TGTGCCAGCAGGACTCCGGGACAGAATTCACCCCTCCACTTT.

This clone was counted between two and nine times. The V gene is TRBV29-1, the J gene TRBJ1-2; D remains ambiguous. This CDR3 has 12 residues. From germline, CDR1 is SQVTM and CDR2 ANQGSEA. Trimming pared 0 bases from V and 5 bases from J, leaving 7 bases between. The CDR3 loop is CSVEDLRYGYTF. The CDR3 region has the DNA TGCAGCGTTGAAGATCTCAGATATGGCTACACCTTC.

This clone was observed a few times. The chain has TRBV5-4 and TRBJ1-1; D is unclear. Per the germline V gene, CDR1 is SGHNT and CDR2 is YYREEE (reference sequence). V was shortened by 6 bases and J by 4 bases, with 13 bases between the two germline ends. The CDR3 totals 13 residues. CDR3 bases: TGTGCCAGCACGTCCAGCCCGGGCACTGAAGCTTTCTTT. Amino acid sequence: CASTSSPGTEAFF.

V is TRBV9 and J is TRBJ2-7; TRBD2 aligns across 7 bases. The V gene's germline CDR1 is SGDLS and CDR2 YYNGEE. CDR3 length: 15 residues. The trim removed 3 bases at V and 6 bases at J, leaving 12 bases unmatched. The CDR3 sequence is CASSGLSGSQGEQYF. Written as DNA, the CDR3 is TGTGCCAGCAGCGGCCTTAGCGGGTCCCAGGGCGAGCAGTACTTC.

This clone showed up just a few times. This chain uses TRBV4-1 with TRBJ2-6; the D gene is possibly TRBD2 (5 bases). V was trimmed by 0 bases and J by 4 bases, leaving 7 bases between them. The CDR3 loop spans 15 amino acids. CDR1 MGHRA and CDR2 YSYEKL come from the germline V gene. The CDR3 protein is CASSQDGGGANVLTF. The CDR3 nucleotides are TGCGCCAGCAGCCAAGACGGCGGGGGGGCCAACGTCCTGACTTTC.

This clone came up a few times. At one boundary the junction diverges from the germline segment, which might be a read error. The V gene is TRBV29-1, the J gene TRBJ2-5, with a weak D call TRBD2 (5 bases). The germline gives CDR1 SQVTM, CDR2 ANQGSEA. CDR3 size: 14 residues. DNA of the CDR3: TGCAGCGTTGAAGATCACCGACGGGAAGAAACCCAGTACTTC. It codes for CSVEDHRREETQYF.

With regard to this clone: Other DNA sequences from this sample encode an identical CDR3 as well. The chain recombines TRBV7-2 with TRBJ1-5; D unclear. Germline CDR1 SGHTA, CDR2 FQGNSA. The CDR3 runs to 13 residues. The V end was cut by 1 base, the J end by 5 bases, with 6 bases between. Written as DNA, the CDR3 is TGTGCCAGCAGCTTAGGTAGGGATCAGCCCCAGCATTTT. This codes for CASSLGRDQPQHF.

This clone has only a few counts. The rearrangement links TRBV2 to TRBJ2-1; 7 bases match TRBD2. Germline V gives CDR1 SNHLY, CDR2 FYNNEI. The ends lost 4 bases at V and 9 bases at J; junction bases unmatched: 12. This CDR3 has 15 amino acids. This CDR3 is CASSVGTTRLIEQFF. CDR3 sequence (DNA): TGTGCCAGCAGTGTTGGGACTACCCGCCTGATTGAGCAGTTCTTC.

This clone was counted once. This chain joins TRBV5-1 and TRBJ2-1; 14 nucleotides match TRBD2. The CDR3 is made up of 16 amino acids. V lost 1 base to trimming and J lost 8 bases; unmatched junction nucleotides: 5. Per germline, CDR1 SGHRS and CDR2 YFSETQ. CDR3 nucleotides: TGCGCCAGCAGCTTGATGGGACTAGCGGGAGTTTATGAGCAGTTCTTC. This gives the protein CASSLMGLAGVYEQFF.

The chain has TRBV7-8 and TRBJ2-3, with D hard to call. Trimming took 6 bases from V and 7 from J, leaving 17 bases between them. In germline, CDR1 is SGHVS, CDR2 FQNEAQ. This CDR3 has 14 residues. CDR3 amino acids: CASSPSPRVYTQYF. Written as DNA, the CDR3 is TGTGCCAGCAGTCCCTCCCCCAGAGTATATACGCAGTATTTT.

The chain couples TRBV25-1 to TRBJ1-2; D not certain. Germline V gene sequence: CDR1 MGHDK, CDR2 SYGVNS. The CDR3 covers 14 residues. V was pared by 1 base and J by 3 bases, with 9 bases between. The CDR3 DNA follows: TGTGCCAGCAGTGAATCCGGGCAGGACTATGGCTACACCTTC. Protein sequence: CASSESGQDYGYTF.

The V call is TRBV7-2, the J call TRBJ2-5, with 12 bases lining up with TRBD2. The germline CDR1 and CDR2 sequences are SGHTA and FQGNSA. With V trimmed by 4 bases and J by 5 bases, 5 bases remained unmatched. The CDR3 length is 15 residues. The CDR3 bases are TGTGCCAGCAGCTCCGCTAGCGGGGGGGCCGAGACCCAGTACTTC. Translated: CASSSASGGAETQYF.

The J gene is TRBJ2-5, the V gene TRBV5-1; D perhaps matches TRBD1 (6 bases). V lost 4 bases and J 1 base, leaving 11 bases between the germline ends. CDR1 and CDR2 from the germline V gene are SGHRS and YFSETQ. This CDR3 spans 14 amino acids. This CDR3 reads CASSAQGGQETQYF. The CDR3 DNA is TGCGCCAGCAGCGCACAAGGGGGCCAAGAGACCCAGTACTTC.

J is TRBJ2-1 and V is TRBV6-1, with D possibly matching TRBD2 (6 bases). The germline gives CDR1 MNHNS, CDR2 SASEGT. V was cut by 6 bases and J by 7 bases, with 19 bases left in between. This CDR3 has 15 amino acids. DNA for the CDR3: TGTGCCAGCAGCGCATTAGGGCGGAGCGGGAATGAGCAGTTCTTC. Translated: CASSALGRSGNEQFF.

This chain uses TRBV19 with TRBJ1-1, with 9 bases aligning to TRBD1. This CDR3 spans 15 amino acids. Germline V gene data show CDR1 as LNHDA and CDR2 as SQIVND (reference sequence). The junction had 4 bases not matched to a gene; V was cut back by 5 bases and J by 0 bases. Here the CDR3 reads CASSAGQGMNTEAFF. CDR3 nucleotides: TGTGCCAGTAGTGCGGGACAGGGAATGAACACTGAAGCTTTCTTT.

The chain employs TRBV27 and TRBJ1-5; D is perhaps TRBD1 (5 bases). Germline CDR1 and CDR2: MNHEY and SMNVEV (reference sequence). The CDR3 has 15 residues. Trimming shortened V by 5 bases and J by 3 bases, and 14 bases separated the two germline ends. This chain's CDR3 is CASSGQGGFNQPQHF. In DNA, the CDR3 is TGTGCCAGCAGTGGTCAGGGAGGATTCAATCAGCCCCAGCATTTT.